This TCR beta chain is drawn from a study of shared clonotypes between healthy human individuals. On the study more broadly: Each donor contributed plates that comprised three CD4 naive, three CD4 memory, two CD8 naive and one CD8 memory. Regarding the study as a whole: Clonotype sharing among donors, it was expected, would be affected by sequencing depth. Exclusively blood specimens were collected; tissue repertoires likely differ.

To note about this clone: What it recognizes is unknown.

This CDR3 is built from 14 residues. Germline assignment: CDR1 SGHRS and CDR2 YFSETQ. The V gene lost 4 bases and the J gene lost 0 bases, with 10 bases spanning the gap. The repertoire was sequenced with immunoSEQ multiplex PCR; TCRdb's copy has only in-frame clones and lacks some. The sample lists a few million clones; around 95% were seen once. This clonotype originated in a young man in good health. The rearrangement joins TRBV5-1 to TRBJ1-1; unclear D gene. The sequenced material came from naive CD4+ T cells sorted from blood. Regarding subset: CD45RA+ positively selected. CDR3 residues: CASSTGRLNTEAFF. Written as DNA, the CDR3 is TGCGCCAGCAGCACCGGAAGATTGAACACTGAAGCTTTCTTT.